This T cell receptor beta chain originates from a study of neoadjuvant anti-PD-1 for oral cavity cancer. Here immunoSEQ multiplex PCR was the method, and the copy in TCRdb shows in-frame clones only, minus some. The repertoire has some 70,000 clones, around 83% of them found once; the top ten carry 3% to 3.5%. The CDR3 runs to 15 residues. From germline, CDR1 is LNHDA and CDR2 SQIVND (reference sequence). J lost 0 bases, V lost 6 bases, and 1 base had no gene match. Indicated time point: after neoadjuvant nivolumab, at surgical resection. This sequence joins TRBV19 and TRBJ2-5, with TRBD2 matching 13 bases. This sequence originates from a person aged 35-80 years with oral cavity squamous cell carcinoma. Sequencing was performed on PBMCs, taken after nivolumab (anti-PD-1) treatment. The CDR3 DNA is TGTGCCAGTAGGGGACTAGCGGGAAACCAAGAGACCCAGTACTTC. This sequence encodes CASRGLAGNQETQYF.